The next 23 T cell receptor beta chains were all read from a single sample in a study of CD8+CD57+ T cells in acquired aplastic anemia. All patients picked for sequencing had shown, by flow cytometry, an expansion of CD8+CD57+ cells. Genomic DNA, serving as template, underwent TCR beta VDJ and CDR3 profiling. TCRdb used MiXCR to reprocess the reads, holding one entry per CDR3 protein. The sample includes 150,000 or so distinct CDR3 sequences, about 54% of them seen just once. Sequenced material: sorted CD4+, CD8+, or CD8+CD57+ T cells (not recorded which) from PBMCs. The receptors derive from a human donor with aplastic anemia.

This clonotype was seen repeatedly, ten times or more. The chain employs TRBV5-1 and TRBJ1-2; D gene unclear. Germline CDR1 is SGHRS and CDR2 is YFSETQ. Trimming shortened V by 1 base and J by 8 bases, and 18 bases separated the two germline ends. The CDR3 runs to 15 residues. The CDR3 sequence: CASSLNRLSTFGYTF. CDR3 sequence (DNA): TGCGCCAGCAGCTTGAATCGTCTGTCGACCTTCGGCTACACCTTC.

This clonotype was counted ten times or more. The chain is built from TRBV11-1 and TRBJ2-1, with 10 bases aligning to TRBD2. Per germline, CDR1 SGHAT and CDR2 FQDESV (reference sequence). J gave up 8 bases and V 4 bases, and 20 bases lay outside the gene matches. The CDR3 totals 19 residues. The CDR3 nucleotides read TGTGCCAGCAGCTCCAATCTCGCGGTAGCGGGGGGCCACCGGGATGAGCAGTTCTTC. Its translation: CASSSNLAVAGGHRDEQFF.

The V call is TRBV4-3, the J call TRBJ1-3, with 7 bases fitting TRBD1. Germline V gene sequence: CDR1 LGHNA, CDR2 YSLEER. This CDR3 region has 15 residues. V lost 1 base, J lost 2 bases, and 2 bases stayed unmatched. The CDR3 coding sequence is TGCGCCAGCAGCCAAGCCAGGGGGGCTGGAAACACCATATATTTT. Amino acids: CASSQARGAGNTIYF.

The chain has TRBV18 and TRBJ1-1; 7 nucleotides agree with TRBD1. V shed 6 bases and J 1 base; nucleotides not matched to a gene: 5. The CDR3 contains 14 residues. Germline values: CDR1 KGHSH, CDR2 LQKENI. The CDR3 region is CASSSTGTNTEAFF. For the CDR3, the DNA is TGTGCCAGCTCTTCGACAGGGACGAACACTGAAGCTTTCTTT.

This chain connects TRBV24-1 to TRBJ2-1, with 10 bases fitting TRBD2. With 4 bases clipped from V and 2 bases from J, the junction kept 1 base outside the gene matches. There are 15 residues in the CDR3. CDR1 and CDR2 (germline): KGHDR, SFDVKD. The CDR3 sequence is CATSDGLAAYNEQFF. The CDR3 DNA reads as TGTGCCACCAGTGACGGACTAGCGGCCTACAATGAGCAGTTCTTC.

A few counts support this clonotype. This chain links TRBV24-1 with TRBJ2-2; 8 bases match TRBD1. Looked up from germline, CDR1 is KGHDR and CDR2 is SFDVKD. The CDR3 sequence is 15 residues long. V gave up 6 bases and J gave up 1 base; unmatched junction bases: 3. Here the CDR3 reads CATSLGQGNTGELFF. The DNA of the CDR3 is TGTGCCACCAGTCTAGGACAGGGGAACACCGGGGAGCTGTTTTTT.

This clonotype has more than one count but fewer than ten. J is TRBJ2-1 and V is TRBV27; tentative D call: TRBD1 (5 bases). Germline V CDR1 and CDR2: MNHEY, SMNVEV (reference sequence). V was trimmed by 3 bases and J by 8 bases, leaving 11 bases between them. CDR3 length: 13 residues. CDR3 region: CASSLSGLDEQFF. The CDR3 DNA sequence: TGTGCCAGCAGTTTGTCAGGGTTGGATGAGCAGTTCTTC.

V is TRBV10-3 and J is TRBJ2-5; maybe TRBD2 (5 bases). Germline-derived CDR1 and CDR2 are ENHRY and SYGVKD. CDR3 size: 15 residues. Trimming removed 4 bases at V and 4 bases at J, with 16 bases between. CDR3: CAISGPEGLGETQYF. The CDR3 coding sequence is TGTGCCATCAGTGGTCCCGAGGGTTTAGGAGAGACCCAGTACTTC.

CDR3 sequence (DNA): TGTGCCAGCAGTTTATCACTAGCGGGGGGCCCGGAGCAGTACTTC. Its translation: CASSLSLAGGPEQYF. The rearrangement links TRBV27 to TRBJ2-7; 12 bases agree with TRBD2. In germline, CDR1 is MNHEY, CDR2 SMNVEV (reference sequence). V shed 0 bases, J shed 7 bases, and the junction held 4 bases outside the gene matches. There are 15 residues in the CDR3.

A note on this clonotype: One end of the junction does not line up with germline, which may come from a read error. The V gene is TRBV11-2, the J gene TRBJ2-3, with D possibly being TRBD1 or TRBD2 (5 bases each). The CDR3 sequence is 17 residues long. CDR1 SGHAT and CDR2 FQNNGV come from the germline V gene. The CDR3 sequence: CASNLGTQAVSTDTQYF. CDR3 nucleotide sequence: TGTGCCAGCAACTTAGGGACCCAGGCTGTGAGCACAGATACGCAGTATTTT.

In its sample, this clonotype was seen many times. The chain has TRBV6-1 and TRBJ1-1; D is unresolved. Between the trimmed V and J ends, which lost 7 bases and 1 base, there was a span of 16 bases. The CDR3 sequence is 15 residues long. The germline CDR1 and CDR2 sequences are MNHNS and SASEGT. For the CDR3, the DNA is TGTGCCAGCACTCGGTGGGCAGCCCCGAACACTGAAGCTTTCTTT. Residues: CASTRWAAPNTEAFF.

This clonotype was picked up one time. Since a much larger clone is just one base distant, this may be a read error. The genes are TRBV11-2 and TRBJ2-7; D could derive from TRBD1 or TRBD2 (5 bases each). Trimming took 5 bases from V and 2 from J, leaving 19 bases between them. CDR1 SGHAT and CDR2 FQNNGV come from the germline V gene. This CDR3 is 16 amino acids long. DNA for the CDR3: TGTGCCAGCAGCCCACAGGACTTCGGAAGCCCCTACGAGCAGTACTTC. It is translated as CASSPQDFGSPYEQYF.

The V call is TRBV5-1, the J call TRBJ2-7, with D unclear. Germline V gene lookup returns CDR1 SGHRS and CDR2 YFSETQ. The CDR3 has 12 amino acids. V dropped 3 bases and J dropped 3 bases, with 7 bases sitting between them. The CDR3 region is CASSSTGYEQYF. In nucleotides, the CDR3 is TGCGCCAGCAGCTCAACGGGCTACGAGCAGTACTTC.

The chain recombines TRBV15 with TRBJ1-2; the match to TRBD1 covers 10 bases. CDR3 length: 15 residues. V gave up 6 bases and J gave up 0 bases; unmatched junction bases: 4. Germline loops: CDR1 LNHNV, CDR2 YYDKDF (reference sequence). In nucleotides, the CDR3 is TGTGCCACCAGTAGGGACAGGGGTACTAACTATGGCTACACCTTC. It specifies CATSRDRGTNYGYTF. The full variable domain, in which reference TRBV15 and TRBJ1-2 provide the parts outside the CDR3, is DAMVIQNPRYQVTQFGKPVTLSCSQTLNHNVMYWYQQKSSQAPKLLFHYYDKDFNNEADTPDNFQSRRPNTSFCFLDIRSPGLGDTAMYLCATSRDRGTNYGYTFGSGTRLTVV.

This clonotype has at least ten counts. The rearrangement joins TRBV7-9 to TRBJ2-7; 7 bases match TRBD1. CDR3 length: 14 amino acids. Trimming removed 5 bases from V and 6 bases from J; junction bases left unmatched: 10. The germline CDR1 and CDR2 sequences are SEHNR and FQNEAQ (reference sequence). CDR3 residues: CASSVSDRAGEQYF. DNA of the CDR3: TGTGCCAGCAGCGTAAGCGACAGGGCAGGCGAGCAGTACTTC.

CDR3 DNA: TGTGCCACCAGCAGAGGACAGAGGACTGAAGCTTTCTTT. This translates into CATSRGQRTEAFF. This sequence joins TRBV15 and TRBJ1-1; maybe TRBD1 (5 bases). The germline V and J ends were trimmed by 1 base and 5 bases, with 8 bases remaining between them. This CDR3 has 13 amino acids. Germline-derived CDR1 and CDR2 are LNHNV and YYDKDF (reference sequence).

V usage is TRBV2 and J usage is TRBJ2-7, with D possibly being TRBD1 or TRBD2 (5 bases each). The CDR3 length is 15 residues. The ends were cut back, 6 bases at V and 2 bases at J, with 17 bases in the middle. Germline V lookup: CDR1 SNHLY, CDR2 FYNNEI. Written as DNA, the CDR3 is TGTGCCAGCAGGGTACGGGACGGATTAACCTACGAGCAGTACTTC. Translation: CASRVRDGLTYEQYF.

With respect to this clonotype: An end of the junction does not agree with germline; a read error may underlie this. The V and J genes are TRBV11-3 and TRBJ2-7; tentatively, D is TRBD2 (5 bases). The germline CDR1 and CDR2 sequences are SGHNT and YENEEA. The CDR3 spans 14 residues. CDR3 sequence reads: CASSGQTNTGELYF. The CDR3 nucleotides read TGTGCCAGCAGCGGCCAGACTAACACCGGGGAGCTGTACTTC.

J is TRBJ2-5 and V is TRBV10-1, with 7 bases that match TRBD1. The CDR3 contains 18 residues. V shed 4 bases and J 1 base; nucleotides not matched to a gene: 15. The germline CDR1 and CDR2 sequences are WNHNN and SYGVQD (reference sequence). CDR3 coding DNA: TGCGCCAGCAGTGGTCTCAACTTGGGACAGCAAATCCAAGAGACCCAGTACTTC. Translated: CASSGLNLGQQIQETQYF.

This clonotype came up a few times. The chain joins TRBV19 to TRBJ1-2; no definite D call. V lost 6 bases and J lost 5, with 7 bases in between. The CDR3 runs to 11 residues. Germline assignment: CDR1 LNHDA and CDR2 SQIVND (reference sequence). The CDR3 reads CASSLLYGYTF. As DNA, the CDR3 is TGTGCCAGTAGCCTCCTTTATGGCTACACCTTC.

The chain links TRBV15 to TRBJ1-1; the match to TRBD1 covers 9 bases. This CDR3 has 14 amino acids. V lost 3 bases and J lost 3; bases outside the gene matches: 2. In germline, CDR1 is LNHNV, CDR2 YYDKDF (reference sequence). Written as DNA, the CDR3 is TGTGCCACCAGCAGGGACAGGGGAGACACTGAAGCTTTCTTT. As protein: CATSRDRGDTEAFF.

V usage is TRBV27 and J usage is TRBJ1-4, with TRBD1 matching 8 bases. V was pared by 5 bases and J by 0 bases, with 8 bases of the junction left unmatched. This CDR3 spans 17 amino acids. Germline V gives CDR1 MNHEY, CDR2 SMNVEV (reference sequence). This chain's CDR3 is CASSPGQDSSTNEKLFF. DNA of the CDR3: TGTGCCAGCAGTCCGGGACAGGACTCCTCAACTAATGAAAAACTGTTTTTT.

The chain has TRBV20-1 and TRBJ2-7; 7 nucleotides match TRBD1. V lost 6 bases to trimming and J lost 4 bases; unmatched junction nucleotides: 9. Germline values: CDR1 DFQATT, CDR2 SNEGSKA (reference sequence). CDR3 length equals 13 residues. This CDR3 is CSADPTGAYEQYF. The CDR3 DNA is TGCAGTGCCGACCCAACAGGGGCTTACGAGCAGTACTTC.